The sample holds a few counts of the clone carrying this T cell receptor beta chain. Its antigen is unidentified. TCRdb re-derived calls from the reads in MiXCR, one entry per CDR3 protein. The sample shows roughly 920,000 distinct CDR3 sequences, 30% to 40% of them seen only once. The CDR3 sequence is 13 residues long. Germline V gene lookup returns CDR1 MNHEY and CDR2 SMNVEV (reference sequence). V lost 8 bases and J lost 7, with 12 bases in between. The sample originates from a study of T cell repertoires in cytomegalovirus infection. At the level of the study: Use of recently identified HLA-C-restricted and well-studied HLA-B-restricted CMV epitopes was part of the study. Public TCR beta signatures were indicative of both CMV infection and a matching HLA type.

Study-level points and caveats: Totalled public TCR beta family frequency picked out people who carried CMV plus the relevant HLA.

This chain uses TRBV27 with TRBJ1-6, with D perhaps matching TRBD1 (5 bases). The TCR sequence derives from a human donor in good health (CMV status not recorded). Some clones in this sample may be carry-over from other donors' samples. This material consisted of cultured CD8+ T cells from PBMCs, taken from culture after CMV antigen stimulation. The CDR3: CASRDRTNSPLHF. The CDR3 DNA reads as TGTGCCAGCCGCGACAGAACCAATTCACCCCTCCACTTT.